This T cell receptor (beta chain) was profiled in a study of regulatory dendritic cells for organ transplantation. The repertoire was sequenced with immunoSEQ multiplex PCR; TCRdb's copy has only in-frame clones and lacks some. The sample holds 30,000 to 40,000 clones, around nine tenths seen once. Germline values: CDR1 LNHDA, CDR2 SQIVND (reference sequence). The CDR3 loop spans 16 amino acids. Trimming stripped 2 bases from V and 2 bases from J, with 13 bases between. The chain is built from TRBV19 and TRBJ2-1; the D call may be TRBD1 or TRBD2 (6 bases each). The receptor was isolated from a human donor in good health. Specimen: naive CD8+ T cells from blood. As to subset: CD45RA+ naive T cells. The DNA for the CDR3 is TGTGCCAGTAGTATATCCCCGGGGGCTCCCTACAATGAGCAGTTCTTC. Residues: CASSISPGAPYNEQFF.